The T cell receptor (beta chain) described here comes from a study of patients and donors after allogeneic stem cell transplantation. This clonotype has a count of ten or more. MiXCR, run by TCRdb on the RT-PCR reads, gives a single entry per CDR3 protein. The data hold about 40,000 distinct CDR3 sequences, with under 35% observed a single time. V was trimmed by 2 bases and J by 4 bases, leaving 11 bases between them. Germline CDR1 is SEHNR and CDR2 is FQNEAQ (reference sequence). There are 15 residues in the CDR3. This TCR was recovered from a human donor who was either an allogeneic HSCT recipient or a stem cell or donor lymphocyte infusion donor (not recorded which). It is not recorded whose cells these are; they may come from a transplant donor. This chain joins TRBV7-9 and TRBJ1-4, with a tentative D call TRBD1 (6 bases). The sequenced sample was blood, either unsorted or a sorted T cell fraction (not recorded which). The DNA of the CDR3 is TGTGCCAGCAGCTTACAGGGGATGGGTAATGAAAAACTGTTTTTT. It specifies CASSLQGMGNEKLFF.